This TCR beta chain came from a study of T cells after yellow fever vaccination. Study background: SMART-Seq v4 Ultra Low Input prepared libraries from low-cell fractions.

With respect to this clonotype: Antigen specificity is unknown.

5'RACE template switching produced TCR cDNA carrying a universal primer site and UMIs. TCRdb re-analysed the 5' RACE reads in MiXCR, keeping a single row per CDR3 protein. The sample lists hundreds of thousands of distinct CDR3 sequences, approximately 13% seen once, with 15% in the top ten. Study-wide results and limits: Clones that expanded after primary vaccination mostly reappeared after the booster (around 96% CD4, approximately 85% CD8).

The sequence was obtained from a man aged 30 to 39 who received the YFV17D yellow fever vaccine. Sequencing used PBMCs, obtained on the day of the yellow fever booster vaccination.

The CDR3 spells CASSMSGISYEQYF. CDR3 sequence (DNA): TGTGCCAGTAGTATGTCAGGGATCTCCTACGAGCAGTACTTC. This chain links TRBV19 with TRBJ2-7; weak D call: TRBD1 (5 bases). Germline-derived CDR1 and CDR2 are LNHDA and SQIVND (reference sequence). Trimming pared 3 bases from V and 0 bases from J, leaving 9 bases between. This CDR3 region has 14 residues.